The rows below give T cell receptor beta chains drawn from one sample of a study of T cell repertoires in aging, cancer and after chemotherapy. One entry per CDR3 protein, called by TCRdb with MiXCR from the multiplex PCR reads. The sample lists over 8,500 distinct CDR3 sequences, approximately 25% occurring once. Sequences were obtained from blood. Every receptor here comes from a human donor in good health. Both conserved end residues are part of each CDR3. Part of the rows lack a size; the others show once, few, many or a class for expanded clones.

v_call	j_call	clone_size	cdr3_aa
TRBV19	TRBJ1-5	medium-sized	CASDRGAYSNQPQHF
TRBV7-2	TRBJ2-2	NA	CASRRMGALAGAYTGELFF
TRBV6-5	TRBJ2-7	NA	CASSYSTGAYEQYF
TRBV6-2/TRBV6-3	TRBJ1-5	few	CASSYSRGQPQHF
TRBV6-2/TRBV6-3	TRBJ2-7	few	CASLADQGWSYEQYF
TRBV5-8	TRBJ2-6	NA	CASSLAGNSGANVLTF
TRBV20-1	TRBJ1-4	NA	CSARGSRGQGKLFF
TRBV6-2/TRBV6-3	TRBJ2-7	NA	CASSHPGQTTYEQYF
TRBV25-1	TRBJ2-7	few	CASSVGGAYEQYF
TRBV18	TRBJ2-7	NA	CASSRGQGGEQYF
TRBV5-5	TRBJ2-3	NA	CASSERGSGSLWDTQYF
TRBV27	TRBJ2-1	few	CASSLLGGEGEQFF
TRBV7-9	TRBJ1-4	few	CASSFRGPNEKLFF
TRBV6-2/TRBV6-3	TRBJ1-1	few	CASRLRTGRNTEAFF
TRBV18	TRBJ1-2	few	CASSPLAAEGYTF
TRBV12-3/TRBV12-4	TRBJ1-1	NA	CASSLGGQVDGAFF
TRBV6-4	TRBJ2-1	NA	CASSAGLAGGKHGSSYNEQFF
TRBV12-3/TRBV12-4	TRBJ2-1	NA	CASSQNEQFF
TRBV29-1	TRBJ2-5	NA	CSVEGFSLGGEETQYF
TRBV15	TRBJ2-7	medium-sized	CATSRDQGGSYEQYF
TRBV19	TRBJ2-1	NA	CASSTVGASYNEQLF